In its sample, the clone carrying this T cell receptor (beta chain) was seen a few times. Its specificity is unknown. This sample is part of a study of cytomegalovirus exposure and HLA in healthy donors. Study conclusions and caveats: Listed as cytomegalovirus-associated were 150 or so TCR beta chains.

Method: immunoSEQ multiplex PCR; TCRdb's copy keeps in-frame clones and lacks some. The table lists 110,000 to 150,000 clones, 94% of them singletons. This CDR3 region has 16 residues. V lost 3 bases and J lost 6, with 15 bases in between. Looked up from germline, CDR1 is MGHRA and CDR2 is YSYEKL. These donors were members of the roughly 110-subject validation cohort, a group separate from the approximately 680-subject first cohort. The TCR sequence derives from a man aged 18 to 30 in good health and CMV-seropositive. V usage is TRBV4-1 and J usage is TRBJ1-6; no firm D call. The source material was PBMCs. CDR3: CASSQGRGGSNSPLHF. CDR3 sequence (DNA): TGCGCCAGCAGCCAGGGCCGGGGAGGAAGTAATTCACCCCTCCACTTT.